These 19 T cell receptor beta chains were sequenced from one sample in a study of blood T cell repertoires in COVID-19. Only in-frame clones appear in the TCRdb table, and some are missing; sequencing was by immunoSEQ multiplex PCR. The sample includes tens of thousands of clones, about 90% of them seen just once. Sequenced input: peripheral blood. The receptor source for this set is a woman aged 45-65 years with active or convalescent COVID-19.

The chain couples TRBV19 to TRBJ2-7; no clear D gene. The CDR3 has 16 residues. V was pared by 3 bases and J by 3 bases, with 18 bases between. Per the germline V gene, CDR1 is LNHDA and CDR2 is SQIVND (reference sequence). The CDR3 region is CASSIQAGLGRYEQYF. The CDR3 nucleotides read TGTGCCAGTAGTATTCAGGCAGGTTTGGGTCGCTACGAGCAGTACTTC.

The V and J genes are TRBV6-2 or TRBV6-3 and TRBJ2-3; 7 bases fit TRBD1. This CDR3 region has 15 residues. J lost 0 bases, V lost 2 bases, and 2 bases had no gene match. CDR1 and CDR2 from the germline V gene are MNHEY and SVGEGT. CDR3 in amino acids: CASSYGTASTDTQYF. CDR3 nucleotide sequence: TGTGCCAGCAGTTACGGGACAGCTAGCACAGATACGCAGTATTTT.

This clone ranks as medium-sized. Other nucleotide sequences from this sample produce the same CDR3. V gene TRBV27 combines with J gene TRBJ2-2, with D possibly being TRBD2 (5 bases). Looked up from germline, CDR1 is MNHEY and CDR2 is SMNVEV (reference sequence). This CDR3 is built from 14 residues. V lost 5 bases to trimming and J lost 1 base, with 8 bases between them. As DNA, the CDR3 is TGTGCCAGCAGTCGGGATTTGAACACCGGGGAGCTGTTTTTT. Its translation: CASSRDLNTGELFF.

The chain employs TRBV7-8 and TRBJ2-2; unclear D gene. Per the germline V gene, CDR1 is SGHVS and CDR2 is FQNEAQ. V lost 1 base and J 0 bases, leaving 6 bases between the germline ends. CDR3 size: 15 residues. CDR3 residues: CASSLVAANTGELFF. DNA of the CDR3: TGTGCCAGCAGCTTAGTGGCAGCGAACACCGGGGAGCTGTTTTTT.

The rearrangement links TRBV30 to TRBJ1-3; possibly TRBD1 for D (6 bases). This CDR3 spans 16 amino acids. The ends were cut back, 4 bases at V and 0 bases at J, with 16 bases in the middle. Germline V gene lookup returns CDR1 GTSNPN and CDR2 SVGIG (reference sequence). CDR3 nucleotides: TGTGCCTGGACCCGGGGGGGGGCCTTCTCTGGAAACACCATATATTTT. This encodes CAWTRGGAFSGNTIYF. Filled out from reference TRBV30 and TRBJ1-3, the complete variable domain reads SQTIHQWPATLVQPVGSPLSLECTVEGTSNPNLYWYRQAAGRGLQLLFYSVGIGQISSEVPQNLSASRPQDRQFILSSKKLLLSDSGFYLCAWTRGGAFSGNTIYFGEGSWLTVV.

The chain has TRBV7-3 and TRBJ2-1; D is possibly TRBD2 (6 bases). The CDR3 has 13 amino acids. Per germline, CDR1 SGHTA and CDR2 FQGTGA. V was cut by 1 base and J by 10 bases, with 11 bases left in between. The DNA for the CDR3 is TGTGCCAGCAGCTTAATCCATGGAGGGGAGCAGTTCTTC. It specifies CASSLIHGGEQFF.

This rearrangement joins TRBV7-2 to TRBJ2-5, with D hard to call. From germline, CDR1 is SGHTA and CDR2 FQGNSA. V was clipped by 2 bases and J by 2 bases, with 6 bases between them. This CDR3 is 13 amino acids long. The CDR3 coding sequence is TGTGCCAGCAGCTTAATTAAACAAGAGACCCAGTACTTC. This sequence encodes CASSLIKQETQYF.

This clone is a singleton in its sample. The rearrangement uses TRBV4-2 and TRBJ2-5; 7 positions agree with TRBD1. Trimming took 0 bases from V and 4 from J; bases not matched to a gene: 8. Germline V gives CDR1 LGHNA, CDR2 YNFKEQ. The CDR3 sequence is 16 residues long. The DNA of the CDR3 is TGTGCCAGCAGCCAAGAAGGGGGCCCAACTGCAGAGACCCAGTACTTC. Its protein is CASSQEGGPTAETQYF.

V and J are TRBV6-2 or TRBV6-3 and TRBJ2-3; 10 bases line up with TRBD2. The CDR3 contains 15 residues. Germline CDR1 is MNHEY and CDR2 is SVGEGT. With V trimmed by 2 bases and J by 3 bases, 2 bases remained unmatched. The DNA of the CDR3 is TGTGCCAGCAGTTACAGCGGGGGGGCAACAGATACGCAGTATTTT. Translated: CASSYSGGATDTQYF.

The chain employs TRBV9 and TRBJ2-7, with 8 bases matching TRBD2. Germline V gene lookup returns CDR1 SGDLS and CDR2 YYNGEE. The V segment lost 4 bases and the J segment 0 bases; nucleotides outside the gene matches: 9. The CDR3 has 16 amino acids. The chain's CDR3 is CASSPQGLAVSYEQYF. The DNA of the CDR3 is TGTGCCAGCAGCCCACAAGGACTAGCTGTCTCCTACGAGCAGTACTTC.

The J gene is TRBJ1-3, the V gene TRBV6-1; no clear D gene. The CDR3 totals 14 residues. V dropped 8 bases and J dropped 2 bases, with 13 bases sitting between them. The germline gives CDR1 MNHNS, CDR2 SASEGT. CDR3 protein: CASRAGGAGNTIYF. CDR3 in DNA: TGTGCCAGCCGCGCGGGAGGCGCTGGAAACACCATATATTTT.

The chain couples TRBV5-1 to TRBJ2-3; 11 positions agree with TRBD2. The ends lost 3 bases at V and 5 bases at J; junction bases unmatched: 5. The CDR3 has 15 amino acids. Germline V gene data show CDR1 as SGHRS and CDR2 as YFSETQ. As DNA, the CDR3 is TGCGCCAGCAGCTATAGCGGGGGGGCCTTAGATACGCAGTATTTT. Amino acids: CASSYSGGALDTQYF.

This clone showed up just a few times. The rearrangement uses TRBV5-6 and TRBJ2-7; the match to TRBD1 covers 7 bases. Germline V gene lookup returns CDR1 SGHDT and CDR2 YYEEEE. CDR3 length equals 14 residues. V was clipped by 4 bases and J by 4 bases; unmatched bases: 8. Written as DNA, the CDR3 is TGTGCCAGCAGCCACGGGGACAGCAGATACGAGCAGTACTTC. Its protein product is CASSHGDSRYEQYF. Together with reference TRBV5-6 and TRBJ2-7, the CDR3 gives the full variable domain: DAGVTQSPTHLIKTRGQQVTLRCSPKSGHDTVSWYQQALGQGPQFIFQYYEEEERQRGNFPDRFSGHQFPNYSSELNVNALLLGDSALYLCASSHGDSRYEQYFGPGTRLTVT.

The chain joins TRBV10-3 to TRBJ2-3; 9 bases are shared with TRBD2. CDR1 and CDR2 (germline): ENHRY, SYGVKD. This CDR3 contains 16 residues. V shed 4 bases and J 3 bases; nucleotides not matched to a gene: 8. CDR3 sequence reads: CAISGILSGGTDTQYF. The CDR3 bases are TGTGCCATCAGTGGGATCCTTAGCGGGGGTACAGATACGCAGTATTTT.

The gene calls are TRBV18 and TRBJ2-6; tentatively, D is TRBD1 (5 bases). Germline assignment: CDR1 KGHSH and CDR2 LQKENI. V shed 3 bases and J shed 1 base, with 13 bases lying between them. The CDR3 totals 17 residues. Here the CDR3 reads CASSPQAQGSGANVLTF. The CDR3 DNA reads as TGTGCCAGCTCACCTCAGGCGCAGGGATCTGGGGCCAACGTCCTGACTTTC.

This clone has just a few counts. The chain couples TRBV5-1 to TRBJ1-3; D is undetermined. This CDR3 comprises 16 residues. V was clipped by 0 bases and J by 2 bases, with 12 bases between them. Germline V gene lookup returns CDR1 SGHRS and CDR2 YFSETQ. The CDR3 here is CASSLVGRIAGNTIYF. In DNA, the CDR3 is TGCGCCAGCAGCTTGGTCGGCAGGATCGCTGGAAACACCATATATTTT.

The CDR3 region has the DNA TGTGCCAGTAGTATCGTTGGTGCAGGGGGACGTGAAAAACTGTTTTTT. It translates to CASSIVGAGGREKLFF. The rearrangement links TRBV19 to TRBJ1-4, with TRBD1 identical over 7 bases. Germline V gives CDR1 LNHDA, CDR2 SQIVND (reference sequence). With 3 bases clipped from V and 7 bases from J, the junction kept 11 bases outside the gene matches. The CDR3 consists of 16 residues.

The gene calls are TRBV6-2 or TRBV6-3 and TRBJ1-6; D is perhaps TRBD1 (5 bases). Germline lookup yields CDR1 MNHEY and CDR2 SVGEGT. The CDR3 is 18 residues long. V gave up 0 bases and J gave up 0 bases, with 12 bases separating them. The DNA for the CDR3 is TGTGCCAGCAGTTACTCCCGGGACTCGAGCTCCTATAATTCACCCCTCCACTTT. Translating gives CASSYSRDSSSYNSPLHF.

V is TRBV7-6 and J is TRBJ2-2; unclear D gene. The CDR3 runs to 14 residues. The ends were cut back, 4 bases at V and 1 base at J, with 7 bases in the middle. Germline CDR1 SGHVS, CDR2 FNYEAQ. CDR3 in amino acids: CASSSYRNTGELFF. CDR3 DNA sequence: TGTGCCAGCAGCTCGTACAGGAACACCGGGGAGCTGTTTTTT.